The source of this T cell receptor (beta chain) is a study of T cells in pancreatic ductal adenocarcinoma. Study-level points and caveats: Mean clonality was about 0.11 in tumors and 0.07 to 0.075 in blood, not significantly different. Blood had more productive templates and around 8.6-fold more unique clonotypes than tumor.

Note on this clone: Its matching antigen is unknown.

No neoadjuvant therapy was given to the selected pancreatic ductal adenocarcinoma patients before their surgery. The germline CDR1 and CDR2 sequences are MNHEY and SMNVEV (reference sequence). This CDR3 is 14 amino acids long. V was trimmed by 3 bases and J by 2 bases, leaving 8 bases between them. The table came from immunoSEQ multiplex PCR; TCRdb's copy has only in-frame clones and leaves some out. Here the sample spans over 85,000 clones, 90% to 95% being singletons. Source material: PBMCs. This TCR was recovered from a human donor with pancreatic ductal adenocarcinoma. The chain couples TRBV27 to TRBJ2-1, with D possibly TRBD1 on 5 matching bases. The CDR3 is CASSFQGTYNEQFF. The DNA for the CDR3 is TGTGCCAGCAGTTTTCAGGGTACCTACAATGAGCAGTTCTTC.